Below, one TCR beta chain is given with its context. Its antigen is undetermined. The germline CDR1 and CDR2 sequences are MNHEY and SMNVEV (reference sequence). Trimming pared 7 bases from V and 4 bases from J, leaving 19 bases between. The CDR3 totals 15 residues. The data belong to a study of shared clonotypes between healthy human individuals. Points from the study as a whole: Roughly 5% of naive CD4 clonotypes were common to a few donors.

As defined, naive CD8 cells were CD45RO-negative and positively selected for CCR7, with terminally differentiated effector memory CD45RA+ cells excluded. Using immunoSEQ multiplex PCR, the repertoire was profiled, and TCRdb retains in-frame clones only, with some absent. The repertoire has roughly 2,000,000 clones, over 85% of them found once; the top ten carry more than 1.5%. The receptor was derived from a man aged 18 to 29 in good health. Some clones in this sample may be carry-over from other donors' samples. J is TRBJ2-5 and V is TRBV27; tentative D call: TRBD1 (7 bases). Sequencing was performed on naive CD8+ T cells from PBMCs. The DNA for the CDR3 is TGTGCCAGCACCTGGAGGCAGGGGGGTGTAGAGACCCAGTACTTC. It is translated as CASTWRQGGVETQYF.